This T cell receptor beta chain was retrieved from a study of T cell responses to AZD1222 COVID-19 vaccine. The study, taken as a whole, reports: Spike-specific TCR breadth and depth grew following two AZD1222 doses.

A word on this clone: What it recognizes is unknown.

Clones were read by immunoSEQ multiplex PCR, and TCRdb kept only the in-frame ones, dropping some. The table lists fewer than 150,000 clones, 80% to 95% of them singletons. The CDR3 is 15 amino acids. CDR1 and CDR2 (germline): MGHRA, YSYEKL. Trimming took 1 base from V and 7 from J, leaving 11 bases between them. The specimen was peripheral blood, collected on day 0 of AZD1222 vaccination. The chain carries TRBV4-1 and TRBJ1-6; D uncertain. The origin of this receptor is an adult in good health. CDR3 nucleotides: TGCGCCAGCAGCCAAGTGGGAGTGGGGAATTCACCCCTCCACTTT. Residues: CASSQVGVGNSPLHF.